This TCR beta chain was observed in a study of vaccination effects on CD4 cells after COVID-19. On this clone: Its antigen is undetermined.

General study points: The study dataset contains few convalescent patients and includes no early post-infection timepoints. Infection- and vaccine-induced clones contracted markedly late after vaccination.

TCRdb's table, derived via immunoSEQ multiplex PCR, lists solely in-frame clones and lacks some. This sample yields around 49,000 clones, of which under 80% are seen a single time; roughly 29% belongs to the top ten. CDR1 SGHTA and CDR2 FQGNSA come from the germline V gene. The CDR3 covers 13 residues. The V gene end was trimmed by 5 bases and the J gene end by 7 bases; junction bases not matched to a gene: 5. Before sequencing took place, the ViraFEST assay used viral peptide pools to expand antigen-specific CD4+ T cells. Cultured cells yielded isolated CD4+ T cells after approximately nine days. The person had PCR-confirmed SARS-CoV-2 infection between March and December 2020. The researchers cultured 1.9 million or so PBMC per well with approximately 10 IU/ml IL-2 and roughly 9.4 ug/ml peptides. Each culture had half its medium swapped for IL-2 medium on days 3 and 7.

V usage is TRBV7-2 and J usage is TRBJ2-7; the match to TRBD2 covers 10 bases. The TCR originated in a human donor who had a prior SARS-CoV-2 infection. The source was CD4+ T cells from PBMCs cultured with a peptide pool, collected before COVID-19 vaccination. In DNA form, the CDR3 reads TGTGCCAGCAGCATAAGCGGGGGGGGAGAGCAGTACTTC. This codes for CASSISGGGEQYF.